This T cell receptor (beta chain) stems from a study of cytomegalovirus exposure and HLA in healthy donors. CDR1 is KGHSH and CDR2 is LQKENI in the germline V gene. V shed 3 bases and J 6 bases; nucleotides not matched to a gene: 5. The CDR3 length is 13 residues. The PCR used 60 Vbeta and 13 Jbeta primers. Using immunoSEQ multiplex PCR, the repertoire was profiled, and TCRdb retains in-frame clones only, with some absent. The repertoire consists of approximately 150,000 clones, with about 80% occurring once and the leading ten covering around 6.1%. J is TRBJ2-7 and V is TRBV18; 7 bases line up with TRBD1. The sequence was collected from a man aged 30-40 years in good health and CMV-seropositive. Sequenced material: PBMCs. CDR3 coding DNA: TGTGCCAGCTCACCGCACAGGGGAAGCGAGCAGTACTTC. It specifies CASSPHRGSEQYF. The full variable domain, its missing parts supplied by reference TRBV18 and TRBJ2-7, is NAGVMQNPRHLVRRRGQEARLRCSPMKGHSHVYWYRQLPEEGLKFMVYLQKENIIDESGMPKERFSAEFPKEGPSILRIQQVVRGDSAAYFCASSPHRGSEQYFGPGTRLTVT.